These 21 T cell receptor beta chains were sequenced from one sample in a study of T cell responses to AZD1222 COVID-19 vaccine. TCRdb's copy holds only in-frame clones and misses some; the assay was immunoSEQ multiplex PCR. Of some 110,000 clones in the sample, approximately 90% are singletons; the top ten hold around 7.1%. The starting material was peripheral blood, obtained 28 days after the second AZD1222 dose. The source is an adult who received the AZD1222 COVID-19 vaccine.

This sequence joins TRBV9 and TRBJ2-7; D ambiguous. Trimming took 3 bases from V and 4 from J, leaving 11 bases between them. Germline loops: CDR1 SGDLS, CDR2 YYNGEE. The CDR3 spans 13 residues. CDR3 DNA: TGTGCCAGCAGCGGGGGTATGGAATACGAGCAGTACTTC. Its protein product is CASSGGMEYEQYF.

The CDR3 DNA follows: TGTGCCAGCAGCGACAGACTAGCGGGACCCTACAATGAGCAGTTCTTC. Amino acids: CASSDRLAGPYNEQFF. This chain uses TRBV9 with TRBJ2-1; 11 bases match TRBD2. Looked up from germline, CDR1 is SGDLS and CDR2 is YYNGEE. The CDR3 length is 16 residues. The V gene end was trimmed by 3 bases and the J gene end by 2 bases; junction bases not matched to a gene: 4.

The chain has TRBV6-5 and TRBJ2-3, with D tentatively TRBD2 (6 bases). CDR1 is MNHEY and CDR2 is SVGAGI in the germline V gene. Trimming removed 6 bases at V and 4 bases at J, with 11 bases between. The CDR3 is 13 residues long. CDR3: CASRTSNPDTQYF. The CDR3 nucleotides are TGTGCCAGCAGAACTAGCAACCCAGATACGCAGTATTTT.

The chain's CDR3 is CASSIPGQGAYEQYF. The CDR3 nucleotides are TGTGCCAGCAGCATTCCGGGACAGGGGGCCTACGAGCAGTACTTC. The chain is built from TRBV11-3 and TRBJ2-7; 11 bases align to TRBD1. This CDR3 is 15 amino acids long. J gave up 2 bases and V 5 bases, and 5 bases lay outside the gene matches. CDR1 is SGHNT, CDR2 YENEEA, per germline.

The gene calls are TRBV19 and TRBJ1-2; 7 nucleotides match TRBD1. Germline trimming cut 6 bases from V and 4 bases from J; bases unmatched to any gene: 8. The CDR3 is made up of 14 amino acids. Germline lookup yields CDR1 LNHDA and CDR2 SQIVND (reference sequence). The chain's CDR3 is CASRPDRASYGYTF. The CDR3 region has the DNA TGTGCCAGTAGGCCAGACAGGGCTAGCTATGGCTACACCTTC. Full variable domain (missing parts from reference TRBV19 and TRBJ1-2): DGGITQSPKYLFRKEGQNVTLSCEQNLNHDAMYWYRQDPGQGLRLIYYSQIVNDFQKGDIAEGYSVSREKKESFPLTVTSAQKNPTAFYLCASRPDRASYGYTFGSGTRLTVV.

CDR3 region: CASSDRTGVGQPQHF. CDR3 DNA: TGTGCCAGTAGTGATCGGACAGGGGTTGGTCAGCCCCAGCATTTT. The chain combines TRBV19 with TRBJ1-5; 9 nucleotides line up with TRBD1. CDR3 size: 15 residues. V shed 5 bases, J shed 6 bases, and the junction held 8 bases outside the gene matches. Germline CDR1 LNHDA, CDR2 SQIVND (reference sequence).

In its sample, this clone was seen once. The chain is built from TRBV19 and TRBJ2-5; TRBD2 matches 9 bases. J lost 5 bases, V lost 8 bases, and 9 bases had no gene match. CDR3 length: 14 amino acids. Germline CDR1 reads LNHDA; CDR2 reads SQIVND (reference sequence). The CDR3 is CASRVAGAGETQYF. Here the CDR3 DNA reads TGTGCCAGTCGTGTAGCGGGGGCGGGGGAGACCCAGTACTTC.

The rearrangement links TRBV2 to TRBJ2-2; 7 positions match TRBD1. The germline gives CDR1 SNHLY, CDR2 FYNNEI. The CDR3 spans 14 residues. V lost 2 bases, J lost 3 bases, and 0 bases stayed unmatched. The CDR3 loop reads CASSEQGDTGELFF. Here the CDR3 DNA reads TGTGCCAGCAGTGAACAGGGGGACACCGGGGAGCTGTTTTTT.

The chain combines TRBV30 with TRBJ1-1; D unclear. The CDR3 covers 13 residues. Trimming left V 4 bases short and J 1 base short, with 10 bases between. Germline CDR1 and CDR2: GTSNPN and SVGIG (reference sequence). CDR3 coding DNA: TGTGCCTGGATGTGGACTTGGAACACTGAAGCTTTCTTT. Encoded protein: CAWMWTWNTEAFF.

CDR3 coding DNA: TGTGCCAGCAGCCCGGGACGGAAGTATGGCTACACCTTC. Amino acid sequence: CASSPGRKYGYTF. The V call is TRBV7-9, the J call TRBJ1-2; D perhaps matches TRBD1 (5 bases). The CDR3 is 13 amino acids. The germline V gene has CDR1 SEHNR and CDR2 FQNEAQ (reference sequence). Trimming pared 5 bases from V and 5 bases from J, leaving 12 bases between.

CDR3 nucleotides: TGTGCCACTTCCCAGCGGGAGGGCCCCTACGAGCAGTACTTC. It yields the protein CATSQREGPYEQYF. The rearrangement joins TRBV6-5 to TRBJ2-7, with 10 positions matching TRBD2. The germline V gene has CDR1 MNHEY and CDR2 SVGAGI. This CDR3 has 14 amino acids. V gave up 10 bases and J gave up 2 bases; unmatched junction bases: 8.

This chain uses TRBV7-9 with TRBJ2-1, with D unclear. V was cut by 5 bases and J by 6 bases, with 14 bases left in between. The germline V gene encodes CDR1 SEHNR and CDR2 FQNEAQ (reference sequence). The CDR3 covers 14 residues. The CDR3 spells CASSSPLEANEQFF. The DNA for the CDR3 is TGTGCCAGCAGCAGCCCCCTAGAAGCCAATGAGCAGTTCTTC. The entire variable domain, with the rest obtained from reference TRBV7-9 and TRBJ2-1, is as follows: DTGVSQNPRHKITKRGQNVTFRCDPISEHNRLYWYRQTLGQGPEFLTYFQNEAQLEKSRLLSDRFSAERPKGSFSTLEIQRTEQGDSAMYLCASSSPLEANEQFFGPGTRLTVL.

The V gene is TRBV29-1, the J gene TRBJ2-3; D remains unclear. V was shortened by 4 bases and J by 4 bases, with 6 bases between the two germline ends. The length of the CDR3 is 11 residues. Germline V lookup: CDR1 SQVTM, CDR2 ANQGSEA. The CDR3 nucleotides are TGCAGCGTTGGTCACCCAGATACGCAGTATTTT. Encoded protein: CSVGHPDTQYF.

The chain has TRBV24-1 and TRBJ1-4; D unclear. The germline V and J ends were trimmed by 8 bases and 4 bases, with 10 bases remaining between them. The CDR3 extends over 13 amino acids. CDR1 is KGHDR and CDR2 is SFDVKD in the germline V gene. The CDR3 DNA is TGTGCCACCAAGGCGGCGCTTAATGAAAAACTGTTTTTT. It specifies CATKAALNEKLFF.

V and J are TRBV7-9 and TRBJ2-7; D gene unclear. CDR1 and CDR2 from the germline V gene are SEHNR and FQNEAQ (reference sequence). V was cut by 1 base and J by 0 bases, with 7 bases left in between. The CDR3 is 14 residues long. The CDR3 DNA reads TGTGCCAGCAGCTTAGGCGCGGCCTCCTACGAGCAGTACTTC. It is translated as CASSLGAASYEQYF.

The CDR3 DNA sequence: TGCGCCAGCAGCCAAGACCCCCTAGCAGCAGATACGCAGTATTTT. It is translated as CASSQDPLAADTQYF. The chain has TRBV4-1 and TRBJ2-3, with D possibly TRBD2 on 5 matching bases. V lost 0 bases and J 4 bases, leaving 11 bases between the germline ends. The CDR3 contains 15 residues. Germline V gene lookup returns CDR1 MGHRA and CDR2 YSYEKL.

The J gene is TRBJ1-5, the V gene TRBV24-1; D uncertain. CDR1 KGHDR and CDR2 SFDVKD come from the germline V gene. The CDR3 has 19 amino acids. V was cut by 3 bases and J by 2 bases, with 22 bases left in between. The CDR3 reads CATSDPHLGGPVGNQPQHF. In DNA, the CDR3 is TGTGCCACCAGTGATCCTCACCTAGGCGGGCCGGTCGGCAATCAGCCCCAGCATTTT.

The rearrangement joins TRBV7-6 to TRBJ2-1; 8 bases are shared with TRBD2. V lost 5 bases, J lost 7 bases, and 13 bases stayed unmatched. Germline-derived CDR1 and CDR2 are SGHVS and FNYEAQ. The CDR3 loop spans 16 amino acids. This chain's CDR3 is CASSQHGGASGNEQFF. The CDR3 DNA reads as TGTGCCAGCAGCCAACACGGGGGGGCCTCGGGGAATGAGCAGTTCTTC.

The chain uses TRBV10-3 and TRBJ1-2; 7 nucleotides line up with TRBD1. Trimming removed 8 bases from V and 0 bases from J; junction bases left unmatched: 12. The CDR3 covers 16 residues. Germline V gene lookup returns CDR1 ENHRY and CDR2 SYGVKD. Written as DNA, the CDR3 is TGTGCCATCGGGACAGTTTTTCTTGAAGCTAACTATGGCTACACCTTC. Its translation is CAIGTVFLEANYGYTF.

The chain couples TRBV12-5 to TRBJ1-1, with 9 positions matching TRBD1. The length of the CDR3 is 14 residues. Trimming took 6 bases from V and 2 from J; bases not matched to a gene: 4. Per germline, CDR1 LGHNT and CDR2 FRNRAP. CDR3 DNA: TGTGCTAGTGGAATGGGACAGGGAAACACTGAAGCTTTCTTT. Residues: CASGMGQGNTEAFF.

The chain employs TRBV5-6 and TRBJ2-1, with TRBD1 matching over 9 bases. Germline CDR1 and CDR2: SGHDT and YYEEEE. V lost 0 bases, J lost 6 bases, and 10 bases stayed unmatched. This CDR3 has 17 residues. CDR3 nucleotides: TGTGCCAGCAGCTTGGAGATACAGGGGGCTATGGGCAATGAGCAGTTCTTC. Protein sequence: CASSLEIQGAMGNEQFF.